The T cell receptor beta chain described here comes from a study of shared clonotypes between healthy human individuals. Regarding the study as a whole: Donors were few, which limited the genetic and exposure-history diversity represented. About 5% of naive CD4 clonotypes were common to four donors.

V was clipped by 0 bases and J by 1 base, with 14 bases between them. The CDR3 length is 17 residues. Germline loops: CDR1 SGHTA, CDR2 FQGNSA. There are a few counts of this clone. Its antigen is still unknown. Repertoires were generated with immunoSEQ multiplex PCR, while TCRdb's copy carries only in-frame clones and drops some. The sample has about 640,000 clones; roughly 78% are singletons. Into CD45RA+ naive and CD45RA-negative memory subsets, the CD4+ cells were split. The TCR originated in a woman in her twenties or thirties in good health. The chain employs TRBV7-2 and TRBJ2-3, with a tentative D call TRBD1 (6 bases). The sequencing input was memory CD4+ T cells sorted from blood. The subset: CD45RA-negative fraction. In DNA, the CDR3 is TGTGCCAGCAGCTTAGCGCCGGGCAGGGGCCGCACAGATACGCAGTATTTT. Protein sequence: CASSLAPGRGRTDTQYF.